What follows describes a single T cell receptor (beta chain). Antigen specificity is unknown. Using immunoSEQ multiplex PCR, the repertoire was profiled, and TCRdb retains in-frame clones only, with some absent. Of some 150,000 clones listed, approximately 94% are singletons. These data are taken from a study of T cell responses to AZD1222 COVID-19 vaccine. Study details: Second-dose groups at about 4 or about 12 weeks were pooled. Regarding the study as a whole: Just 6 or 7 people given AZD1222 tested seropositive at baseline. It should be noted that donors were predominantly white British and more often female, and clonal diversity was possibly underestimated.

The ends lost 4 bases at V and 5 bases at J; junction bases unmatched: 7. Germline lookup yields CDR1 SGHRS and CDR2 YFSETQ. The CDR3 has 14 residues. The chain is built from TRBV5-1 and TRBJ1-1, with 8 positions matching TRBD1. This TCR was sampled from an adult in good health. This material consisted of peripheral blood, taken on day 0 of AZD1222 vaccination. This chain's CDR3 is CASSRTGGSTEAFF. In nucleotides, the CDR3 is TGCGCCAGCAGCCGCACAGGGGGATCGACTGAAGCTTTCTTT.